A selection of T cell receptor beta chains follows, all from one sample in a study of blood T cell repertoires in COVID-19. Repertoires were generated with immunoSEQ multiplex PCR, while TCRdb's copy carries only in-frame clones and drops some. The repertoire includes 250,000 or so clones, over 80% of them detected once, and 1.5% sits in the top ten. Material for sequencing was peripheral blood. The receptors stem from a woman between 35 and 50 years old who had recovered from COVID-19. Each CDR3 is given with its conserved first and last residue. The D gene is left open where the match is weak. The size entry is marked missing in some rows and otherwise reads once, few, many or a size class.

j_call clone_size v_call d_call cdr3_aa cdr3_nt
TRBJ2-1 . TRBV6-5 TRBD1 CASSIETGSNEQFF TGTGCCAGCAGTATCGAGACAGGGTCAAATGAGCAGTTCTTC
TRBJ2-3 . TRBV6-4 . CASSLDSSSTDTQYF TGTGCCAGCAGCCTAGACAGTTCTAGCACAGATACGCAGTATTTT
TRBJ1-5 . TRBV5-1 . CASSLLGQGYQPQHF TGCGCCAGCAGCTTATTGGGTCAGGGGTATCAGCCCCAGCATTTT
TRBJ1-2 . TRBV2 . CASSLQGNYGYTF TGTGCCAGCAGTCTACAGGGTAACTATGGCTACACCTTC
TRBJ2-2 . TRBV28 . CASSFLVRGEDTGELFF TGTGCCAGCAGTTTCCTAGTCAGGGGAGAGGACACCGGGGAGCTGTTTTTT
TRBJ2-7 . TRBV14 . CASSSRGMDEQYF TGTGCCAGCAGCTCCAGGGGTATGGACGAGCAGTACTTC
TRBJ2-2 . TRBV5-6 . CASSLAFESGELFF TGTGCCAGCAGCTTGGCCTTTGAGTCAGGGGAGCTGTTTTTT
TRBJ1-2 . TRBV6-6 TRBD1 CASSIDRVINYGYTF TGTGCCAGCAGTATTGACAGGGTGATTAACTATGGCTACACCTTC
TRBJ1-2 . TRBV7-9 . CASSLVSNYGYTF TGTGCCAGCAGCTTAGTATCTAACTATGGCTACACCTTC
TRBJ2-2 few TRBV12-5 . CASGLLNTGELFF TGTGCTAGTGGCCTGTTGAACACCGGGGAGCTGTTTTTT
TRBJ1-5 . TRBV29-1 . CSVLRGPNQPQHF TGCAGCGTCCTGCGGGGTCCGAATCAGCCCCAGCATTTT
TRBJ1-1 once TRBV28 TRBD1 CASSAGTARTEAFF TGTGCCAGCAGTGCCGGGACAGCAAGGACTGAAGCTTTCTTT
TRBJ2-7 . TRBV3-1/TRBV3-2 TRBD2 CASTPRLAGGLHEQYF TGTGCCAGCACCCCCCGACTAGCGGGGGGGCTCCACGAGCAGTACTTC
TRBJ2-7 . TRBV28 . CASSAIHSFSYEQYF TGTGCCAGCAGTGCAATCCACAGTTTCTCTTACGAGCAGTACTTC
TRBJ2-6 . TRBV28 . CASSSPWANVLTF TGTGCCAGCAGTTCCCCCTGGGCCAACGTCCTGACTTTC
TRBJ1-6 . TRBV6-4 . CASSDSTKGGNSPLHF TGTGCCAGCAGTGACTCGACCAAGGGCGGGAATTCACCCCTCCACTTT
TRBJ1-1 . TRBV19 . CASSVRDTEAFF TGTGCCAGTAGTGTCCGGGACACCGAAGCTTTCTTT
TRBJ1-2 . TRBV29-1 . CSVETGQDYGYTF TGCAGCGTTGAAACAGGGCAGGACTATGGCTACACCTTC
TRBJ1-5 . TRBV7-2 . CASSPRGGNQPQHF TGTGCCAGCAGCCCCCGGGGGGGGAATCAGCCCCAGCATTTT
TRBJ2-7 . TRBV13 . CASSLYSSYEQYF TGTGCCAGCAGCTTGTACAGCTCCTACGAGCAGTACTTC
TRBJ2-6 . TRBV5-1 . CASSFEIGANVLTF TGCGCCAGCAGCTTTGAGATCGGGGCCAACGTCCTGACTTTC
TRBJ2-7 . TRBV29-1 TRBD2 CSVEDFGGGYEQYF TGCAGCGTTGAAGATTTCGGGGGGGGTTACGAGCAGTACTTC
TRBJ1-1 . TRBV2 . CASSEVEDSEEAFF TGTGCCAGCAGTGAAGTAGAGGATTCAGAAGAAGCTTTCTTT
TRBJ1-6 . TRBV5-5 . CASSLAGHSNSPLHF TGTGCCAGCAGCTTGGCAGGCCATTCGAATTCACCCCTCCACTTT
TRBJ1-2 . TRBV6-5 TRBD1 CASSPSGQGRAGYTF TGTGCCAGCAGTCCCTCCGGACAGGGTAGGGCTGGCTACACCTTC
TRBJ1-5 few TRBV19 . CASTNGSPLNQPQHF TGTGCCAGTACCAATGGGAGCCCCCTCAATCAGCCCCAGCATTTT
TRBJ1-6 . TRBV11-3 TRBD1 CASSAVGQLNSPLHF TGTGCCAGCAGCGCGGTGGGACAGCTAAATTCACCCCTCCACTTT
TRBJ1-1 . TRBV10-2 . CASSGEVLNTEAFF TGCGCCAGCAGTGGGGAGGTTTTGAACACTGAAGCTTTCTTT
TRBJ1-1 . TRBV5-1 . CASSLARGLNTEAFF TGCGCCAGCAGCTTGGCCAGGGGTTTGAACACTGAAGCTTTCTTT
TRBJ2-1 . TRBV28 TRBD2 CASSLGGGASYNEQFF TGTGCCAGCAGTTTAGGCGGGGGGGCCTCCTACAATGAGCAGTTCTTC
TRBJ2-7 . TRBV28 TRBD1 CASSSWTGGSYEQYF TGTGCCAGCAGTTCCTGGACAGGGGGTTCCTACGAGCAGTACTTC
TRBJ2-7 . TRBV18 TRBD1 CASSADREEQYF TGTGCCAGCTCCGCGGACAGGGAAGAGCAGTACTTC
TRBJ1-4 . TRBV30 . CAWSMQGGGEKLFF TGTGCCTGGAGTATGCAGGGAGGAGGTGAAAAACTGTTTTTT
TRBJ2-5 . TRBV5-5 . CASSFYRGAAIGETQYF TGTGCCAGCAGCTTTTACCGCGGGGCTGCCATAGGAGAGACCCAGTACTTC
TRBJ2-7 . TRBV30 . CAQGRHPGGEQYF TGTGCTCAAGGTCGGCACCCGGGCGGGGAGCAGTACTTC
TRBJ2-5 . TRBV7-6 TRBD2 CASRGSGGLETQYF TGTGCCAGCCGGGGGAGCGGGGGGTTGGAGACCCAGTACTTC
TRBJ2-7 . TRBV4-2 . CASSPRLVDEQYF TGTGCCAGCAGCCCCAGACTAGTGGACGAGCAGTACTTC
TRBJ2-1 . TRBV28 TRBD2 CASRPGGKAHNEQFF TGTGCCAGCAGACCGGGGGGGAAGGCCCACAATGAGCAGTTCTTC
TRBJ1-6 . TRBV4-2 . CASSLTVSSYNSPLHF TGTGCCAGCAGCCTAACAGTCAGCTCCTATAATTCACCCCTCCACTTT
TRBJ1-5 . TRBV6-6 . CASSYQGSQPQHF TGTGCCAGCAGTTACCAGGGTTCACAGCCCCAGCATTTT
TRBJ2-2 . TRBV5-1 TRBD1 CASSTAGTANTGELFF TGCGCCAGCAGCACCGCCGGGACAGCGAACACCGGGGAGCTGTTTTTT
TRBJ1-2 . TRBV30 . CAWSKGDYGYTF TGTGCCTGGAGCAAGGGGGACTATGGCTACACCTTC
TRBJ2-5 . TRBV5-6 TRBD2 CASSLGVSGGRQETQYF TGTGCCAGCAGCTTGGGAGTTAGCGGGGGCCGCCAAGAGACCCAGTACTTC
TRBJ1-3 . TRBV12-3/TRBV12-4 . CASSFYSGNTIYF TGTGCCAGCAGCTTTTACTCTGGAAACACCATATATTTT
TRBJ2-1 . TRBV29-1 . CSGGGSREQFF TGCAGCGGTGGGGGCAGTCGTGAGCAGTTCTTC
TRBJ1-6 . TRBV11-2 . CASSHTRGGGNNSPLHF TGTGCCAGCAGCCATACCCGGGGCGGGGGGAACAATTCACCCCTCCACTTT
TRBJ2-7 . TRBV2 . CASSAESYEQYF TGTGCCAGCAGCGCCGAGAGTTACGAGCAGTACTTC
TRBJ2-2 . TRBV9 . CASSVGLEGQRFF TGTGCCAGCAGCGTAGGTTTGGAAGGCCAGCGGTTTTTT